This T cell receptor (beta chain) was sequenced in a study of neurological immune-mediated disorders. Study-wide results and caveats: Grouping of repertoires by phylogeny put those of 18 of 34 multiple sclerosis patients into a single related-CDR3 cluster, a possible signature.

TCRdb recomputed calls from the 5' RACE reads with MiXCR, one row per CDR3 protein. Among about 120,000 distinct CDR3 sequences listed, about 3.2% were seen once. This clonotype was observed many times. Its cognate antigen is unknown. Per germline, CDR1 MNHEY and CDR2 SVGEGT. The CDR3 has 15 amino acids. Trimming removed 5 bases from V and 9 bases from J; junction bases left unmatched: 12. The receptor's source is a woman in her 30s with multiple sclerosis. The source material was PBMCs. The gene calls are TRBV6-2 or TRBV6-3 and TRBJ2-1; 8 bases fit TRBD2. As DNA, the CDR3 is TGTGCCAGCAGTCGGGGGGGACTAGTTAGAGGTGAGCAGTTCTTC. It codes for CASSRGGLVRGEQFF.